The sequence of this T cell receptor (beta chain) was determined in a study of metastatic and nonmetastatic thyroid tumors. Overall study results and limits: When malignant thyroid tumors were compared with benign nodules, TCR beta diversity was reportedly significantly higher in the malignant tumors. This held in both blood and tumor samples.

Every patient was untreated before thyroid surgery. This clone was seen a few times. The antigen remains unidentified. The CDR3 is 13 amino acids. CDR1 is MRHNA and CDR2 is SNTAGT in the germline V gene. J gave up 4 bases and V 7 bases, and 3 bases lay outside the gene matches. Authors' data handling: For papillary thyroid cancer, a distant-metastasis classifier was constructed from CDR3 differences observed across clinicopathological groups. From the PCR reads, TCRdb re-called clones with MiXCR. What appears here as the V and J calls and clone size reflects TCRdb's work, not the paper's. The data hold about 24,000 clones, with approximately 20% observed a single time.

This TCR came from a male donor with papillary thyroid cancer or a benign thyroid nodule (not recorded which). Some clones in this sample may be carry-over from other donors' samples. The rearrangement links TRBV6-4 to TRBJ2-3; 9 bases map to TRBD2. Input material: blood. The CDR3 region has the DNA TGTGCCAGCATTCCTAGCGGGGCAGATACGCAGTATTTT. It translates to CASIPSGADTQYF.